The rows below give T cell receptor beta chains drawn from one sample of a study of response to subunit inactivated influenza vaccine. MiXCR was run by TCRdb on the RT-PCR reads, yielding one entry per CDR3 protein. The sample has 800,000 or so distinct CDR3 sequences, 21% seen once; the top ten hold roughly 10%. Sequenced here: PBMCs from blood, sampled less than 6 days after vaccination. The receptors shown here come from a man aged 50 or older who received an inactivated influenza vaccine. CDR3s include the opening cysteine and the closing phenylalanine or tryptophan. The D gene is left open where the match is weak. The size of a clone is reported for some rows only, either as once, few or many, or as a class for expanded clones.

>TRBJ1-4|TRBV10-3|.|TRBD1
TGTGCCTGCGGGACAGGGTTGCAAAAACTGTTTTTT
CACGTGLQKLFF
>TRBJ1-6|TRBV4-3|few|.
TGCGCCAGCAGCCAAGCTTTCGAGAATTCACCCCTCCACTTT
CASSQAFENSPLHF
>TRBJ2-7|TRBV30|.|.
TGTGCCTGGAGTCTTGGGCCCTCCTACGAGCAGTACTTC
CAWSLGPSYEQYF
>TRBJ2-5|TRBV28|few|.
TGTGCCAGCAGTTTTTGGACCGGGAGAGAGACCCAGTACTTC
CASSFWTGRETQYF
>TRBJ2-3|TRBV20-1|.|.
TGCAGTGCTAGCAGTGCAGATACGCAGTATTTT
CSASSADTQYF
>TRBJ1-2|TRBV20-1|few|TRBD1
TGCAGTGCTAAGTGGGACAGGGTAGGCCATGGCTACACCTTC
CSAKWDRVGHGYTF
>TRBJ2-7|TRBV20-1|.|TRBD2
TGCAGTGCTAGTCCTAGCGGCCGCACCCACGAGCAGTACTTC
CSASPSGRTHEQYF
>TRBJ2-1|TRBV14|many|.
TGTGCCAGCAGCCCCGTTGGGGGTAAGAGCTCCTACAATGAGCAGTTCTTC
CASSPVGGKSSYNEQFF
>TRBJ1-1|TRBV20-1|.|.
TGCAGCGCTACGAAGGACTACACTGAAGCTTTCTTT
CSATKDYTEAFF
>TRBJ1-1|TRBV5-5|few|.
TGTGCCAGCAGCCTAGGGGATAGGGGCACTGAAGCTTTCTTT
CASSLGDRGTEAFF
>TRBJ1-2|TRBV10-3|.|.
TGTGCCATCAGTGAGACAGCTAGTCAATATGGCTACACCTTC
CAISETASQYGYTF
>TRBJ2-5|TRBV12-3/TRBV12-4|many|.
TGTGCCAGCAGTTTGATCCAAGAGACCCAGTACTTC
CASSLIQETQYF
>TRBJ2-6|TRBV7-8|.|.
TGTGCCAGCAGCTCAAAAGTCCGGGGCCGGACCCTAGCTGGGGCCAACGTCCTGACTTTC
CASSSKVRGRTLAGANVLTF
>TRBJ1-4|TRBV20-1|once|.
TGCAGTGCTAGTCCTGACGGGGCTACTAATGAAAAACTGTTTTTT
CSASPDGATNEKLFF
>TRBJ2-1|TRBV7-3|few|.
TGTGCCAGCAGCTTAACAGGCCTTGGGGATGAGCAGTTCTTC
CASSLTGLGDEQFF
>TRBJ2-1|TRBV10-3|.|.
TGTGCCTCCAGGCTTCTCAATGAGCAGTTCTTC
CASRLLNEQFF
>TRBJ2-1|TRBV12-3/TRBV12-4|.|.
TGTGCCAGCAGTTCCGGGACTCTAAATGAGCAGTTCTTC
CASSSGTLNEQFF
>TRBJ2-3|TRBV20-1|few|TRBD2
TGCAGTGCTAGAGCGGGAGGGGCCACAGATACGCAGTATTTT
CSARAGGATDTQYF
>TRBJ2-5|TRBV7-2|few|.
TGTGCCAGCAGCACCCACGGCGATCAGACCCAGTACTTC
CASSTHGDQTQYF
>TRBJ1-4|TRBV12-3/TRBV12-4|few|TRBD1
TGTGCCAGCAGTTTTTTAGGGACAGGGGGGGAAAAACTGTTTTTT
CASSFLGTGGEKLFF
>TRBJ2-3|TRBV20-1|few|TRBD2
TGCAGTGCTAGAGAGCCCGGACTAGCGGGGGGGCCTAAGCAGTATTTT
CSAREPGLAGGPKQYF
>TRBJ2-1|TRBV12-3/TRBV12-4|few|.
TGTGCCAGCAGCTTCACCGGGACAAGATCCAATGAGCAGTTCTTC
CASSFTGTRSNEQFF
>TRBJ2-7|TRBV7-3|few|.
TGTGCCAGCAGCTTAGGCGGACCCCTAGATGAGCAGTACTTC
CASSLGGPLDEQYF
>TRBJ2-2|TRBV6-5|many|TRBD1
TGTGCCAGCAGTTACTTTCCGGGACAGGGAGCCGGGGAGCTGTTTTTT
CASSYFPGQGAGELFF
>TRBJ2-7|TRBV12-3/TRBV12-4|.|TRBD2
TGTGCCAGCAGTATATGGCTAGCGGGAGCAGGCGAGCAGTACTTC
CASSIWLAGAGEQYF
>TRBJ2-6|TRBV4-2|.|.
TGTGCCAGCAGCCCCGGGTTCAGGGGCAACGTCCTGACTTTC
CASSPGFRGNVLTF
>TRBJ2-7|TRBV16|few|.
TGTGCCAGCAGCCTATCCCAGGGGGGGTCCTACGAGCAGTACTTC
CASSLSQGGSYEQYF
>TRBJ2-5|TRBV12-3/TRBV12-4|.|TRBD2
TGTGCCAGCAGCCCCCAGGAGCGGGGTCGGGAGACCCAGTACTTC
CASSPQERGRETQYF
>TRBJ2-7|TRBV5-1|few|.
TGCGCCAGCAGCTCCCAGGGAAGCTACGAGCAGTACTTC
CASSSQGSYEQYF
>TRBJ1-1|TRBV9|.|.
TGTGCCAGCAGCGTAGCTGGGGGGCCCACTGAAGCTTTCTTT
CASSVAGGPTEAFF
>TRBJ2-3|TRBV12-3/TRBV12-4|many|.
TGTGCCAGCAGTTCGCCCCTAGGTGACACAGATACGCAGTATTTT
CASSSPLGDTDTQYF